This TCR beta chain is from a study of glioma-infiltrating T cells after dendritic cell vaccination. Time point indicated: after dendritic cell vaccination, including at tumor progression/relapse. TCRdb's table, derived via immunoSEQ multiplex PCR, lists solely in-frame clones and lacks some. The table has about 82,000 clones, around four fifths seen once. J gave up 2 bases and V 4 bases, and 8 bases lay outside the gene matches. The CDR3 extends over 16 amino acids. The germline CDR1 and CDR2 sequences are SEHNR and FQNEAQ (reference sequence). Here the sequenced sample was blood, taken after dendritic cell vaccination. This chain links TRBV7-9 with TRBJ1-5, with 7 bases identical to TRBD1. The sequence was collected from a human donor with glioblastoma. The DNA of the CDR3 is TGTGCCAGCAGCTCAAACAGGGGAGGCCGCAATCAGCCCCAGCATTTT. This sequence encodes CASSSNRGGRNQPQHF. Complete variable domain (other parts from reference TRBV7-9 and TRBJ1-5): DTGVSQNPRHKITKRGQNVTFRCDPISEHNRLYWYRQTLGQGPEFLTYFQNEAQLEKSRLLSDRFSAERPKGSFSTLEIQRTEQGDSAMYLCASSSNRGGRNQPQHFGDGTRLSIL.